What follows describes a single T cell receptor (beta chain). Its specificity is not known. From germline, CDR1 is SGHDT and CDR2 YYEEEE. J was trimmed by 2 bases and V by 6 bases; bases with no gene match: 4. This CDR3 comprises 13 residues. Treatment noted: oral pan-JAK inhibitor, 5-10 mg twice daily. The data were taken from a study of CD8+ T cells in alopecia areata. Reverse transcribed after extraction, RNA yielded cDNA as the sequencing template. Sequencing was performed with immunoSEQ multiplex PCR; in TCRdb, only in-frame clones are kept and a portion is missing. The repertoire holds 200,000 to 250,000 clones, with 66% as singletons. Findings of the study overall: There were many expanded lesional clones persisting in scalp and blood during tofacitinib. Patients shared TCRs less clearly than mice did, possibly owing to HLA. Normal scalp showed lower clonality than lesional scalp, especially alopecia totalis/universalis.

The gene calls are TRBV5-6 and TRBJ2-5, with TRBD1 identical over 7 bases. Here the sequenced sample was CD4+ T cells sorted from blood, taken at approximately week 44, from a patient treated with tofacitinib. The origin of this receptor is a human donor with alopecia areata. The CDR3 nucleotides read TGTGCCAGCAAGCGACAGGGACAAGAGACCCAGTACTTC. This encodes CASKRQGQETQYF.